Below are 10 T cell receptor beta chains sequenced from a single sample in a study of radiotherapy plus CTLA-4 blockade in lung cancer. Sequenced by immunoSEQ multiplex PCR; TCRdb stores in-frame clones only, minus some. This table has 40,000 to 45,000 clones, roughly three quarters appearing once. Sequences were derived from peripheral blood, sampled from a patient treated with radiotherapy plus ipilimumab. Receptors were obtained from a human donor with non-small cell lung cancer whose response to radiotherapy plus ipilimumab could not be evaluated.

The chain has TRBV18 and TRBJ1-4, with D hard to call. Trimming shortened V by 2 bases and J by 5 bases, and 3 bases separated the two germline ends. In germline, CDR1 is KGHSH, CDR2 LQKENI. The CDR3 extends over 12 amino acids. The CDR3 sequence is CASSPLNEKLFF. CDR3 coding DNA: TGTGCCAGCTCACCATTAAATGAAAAACTGTTTTTT. The whole variable domain, remainder taken from reference TRBV18 and TRBJ1-4, is NAGVMQNPRHLVRRRGQEARLRCSPMKGHSHVYWYRQLPEEGLKFMVYLQKENIIDESGMPKERFSAEFPKEGPSILRIQQVVRGDSAAYFCASSPLNEKLFFGSGTQLSVL.

CDR3 DNA: TGTGCCAGCAGCTTAGGGAGAAATGAGCAGTTCTTC. This sequence encodes CASSLGRNEQFF. V gene TRBV7-3 combines with J gene TRBJ2-1, with D possibly being TRBD2 (5 bases). Germline V lookup: CDR1 SGHTA, CDR2 FQGTGA. Trimming pared 2 bases from V and 7 bases from J, leaving 6 bases between. There are 12 residues in the CDR3.

This clone occurred once. The CDR3 region has the DNA TGTGCCAGCATTGGACAGGGGAATCGCAATCAGCCCCAGCATTTT. This encodes CASIGQGNRNQPQHF. The genes are TRBV6-1 and TRBJ1-5, with TRBD1 matching 9 bases. The V gene's germline CDR1 is MNHNS and CDR2 SASEGT. V was pared by 7 bases and J by 2 bases, with 6 bases of the junction left unmatched. The CDR3 runs to 15 residues.

This clone was counted a few times. The CDR3 spells CASSSTGFGSQPQHF. The CDR3 nucleotides are TGTGCCAGCAGCTCCACAGGATTTGGCAGTCAGCCCCAGCATTTT. The rearrangement links TRBV7-2 to TRBJ1-5, with a possible D match to TRBD1 (5 bases). There are 15 residues in the CDR3. The germline CDR1 and CDR2 sequences are SGHTA and FQGNSA. V was shortened by 4 bases and J by 6 bases, with 16 bases between the two germline ends.

V gene TRBV27 combines with J gene TRBJ2-1; 10 bases are a match to TRBD2. This CDR3 spans 14 amino acids. V trimming: 6 bases; J trimming: 8 bases; junction bases outside the gene matches: 7. Germline V lookup: CDR1 MNHEY, CDR2 SMNVEV (reference sequence). The CDR3 DNA sequence: TGTGCCAGCAGGGGGAGCGGGAGGGCCTATGAGCAGTTCTTC. This gives the protein CASRGSGRAYEQFF.

The rearrangement links TRBV7-6 to TRBJ2-7, with 8 positions matching TRBD1. Germline V gene sequence: CDR1 SGHVS, CDR2 FNYEAQ. This CDR3 has 13 amino acids. Unmatched junction bases numbered 5, after V lost 5 bases and J lost 5 bases. The chain's CDR3 is CASSPTGGDEQYF. The CDR3 nucleotides read TGTGCCAGCAGCCCAACAGGGGGTGACGAGCAGTACTTC.

The rearrangement links TRBV6-5 to TRBJ2-5; 7 nucleotides line up with TRBD1. V shed 0 bases and J 0 bases; nucleotides not matched to a gene: 1. Germline CDR1 reads MNHEY; CDR2 reads SVGAGI. The CDR3 covers 15 residues. The CDR3 DNA follows: TGTGCCAGCAGTTACTCGGGACAGAACCAAGAGACCCAGTACTTC. Encoded protein: CASSYSGQNQETQYF.

In this sample, this clone turned up a few times. The rearrangement links TRBV6-5 to TRBJ1-3; D call uncertain. Germline values: CDR1 MNHEY, CDR2 SVGAGI. CDR3 length equals 11 residues. V was trimmed by 10 bases and J by 0 bases, leaving 4 bases between them. This chain's CDR3 is CATVSGNTIYF. CDR3 bases: TGTGCCACCGTCTCTGGAAACACCATATATTTT.

The V call is TRBV2, the J call TRBJ2-7; the D gene is possibly TRBD2 (5 bases). The CDR3 totals 14 residues. V was pared by 6 bases and J by 4 bases, with 16 bases between. Per germline, CDR1 SNHLY and CDR2 FYNNEI. CDR3 DNA sequence: TGTGCCAGCAGCGAACCAATAGCGAAGTACGAGCAGTACTTC. It specifies CASSEPIAKYEQYF.

V usage is TRBV19 and J usage is TRBJ2-5; TRBD2 aligns across 10 bases. V gave up 3 bases and J gave up 7 bases; unmatched junction bases: 11. The CDR3 spans 16 residues. From germline, CDR1 is LNHDA and CDR2 SQIVND (reference sequence). CDR3 residues: CASSITRTSGTGTQYF. The CDR3 nucleotides read TGTGCCAGTAGTATCACAAGGACTAGCGGTACGGGGACCCAGTACTTC.